The clone carrying this T cell receptor beta chain was seen more than once but under ten times. This entry comes from a study of blood T cell repertoires in COVID-19. Per the germline V gene, CDR1 is SGHNT and CDR2 is YYREEE (reference sequence). With V trimmed by 4 bases and J by 4 bases, 1 base remained unmatched. The length of the CDR3 is 12 residues. The method was immunoSEQ multiplex PCR; TCRdb's version includes in-frame clones alone and lacks a portion of them. The profile shows approximately 160,000 clones, about 90% of them singletons. The receptor was isolated from a woman in her forties or fifties who had recovered from COVID-19. The chain is built from TRBV5-4 and TRBJ2-5; 7 bases agree with TRBD2. What was sequenced was PBMCs or T cells enriched from blood (not recorded which). The CDR3 here is CASSPGGETQYF. The DNA for the CDR3 is TGTGCCAGCAGCCCGGGGGGAGAGACCCAGTACTTC. Supplemented by reference TRBV5-4 and TRBJ2-5, the full variable domain reads ETGVTQSPTHLIKTRGQQVTLRCSSQSGHNTVSWYQQALGQGPQFIFQYYREEENGRGNFPPRFSGLQFPNYSSELNVNALELDDSALYLCASSPGGETQYFGPGTRLLVL.